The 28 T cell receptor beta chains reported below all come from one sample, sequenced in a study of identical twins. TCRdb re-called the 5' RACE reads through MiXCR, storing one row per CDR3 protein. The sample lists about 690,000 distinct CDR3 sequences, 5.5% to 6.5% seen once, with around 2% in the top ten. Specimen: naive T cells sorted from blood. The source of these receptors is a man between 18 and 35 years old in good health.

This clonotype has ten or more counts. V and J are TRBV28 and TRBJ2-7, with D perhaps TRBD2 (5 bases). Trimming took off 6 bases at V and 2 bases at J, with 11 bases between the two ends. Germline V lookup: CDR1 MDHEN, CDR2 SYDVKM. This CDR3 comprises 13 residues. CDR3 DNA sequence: TGTGCCAGCAGCGAACCTAGCCCCTACGAGCAGTACTTC. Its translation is CASSEPSPYEQYF.

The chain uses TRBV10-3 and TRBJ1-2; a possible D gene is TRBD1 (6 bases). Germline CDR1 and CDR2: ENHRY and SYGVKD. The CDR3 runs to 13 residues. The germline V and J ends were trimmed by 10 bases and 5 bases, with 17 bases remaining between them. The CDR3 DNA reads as TGTGCCACGACTCGACAGGAGGTATATGGCTACACCTTC. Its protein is CATTRQEVYGYTF.

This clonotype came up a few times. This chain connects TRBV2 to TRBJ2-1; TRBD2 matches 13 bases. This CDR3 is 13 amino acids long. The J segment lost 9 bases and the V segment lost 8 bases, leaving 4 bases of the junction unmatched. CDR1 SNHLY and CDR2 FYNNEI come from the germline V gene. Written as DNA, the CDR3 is TGTGCCAGCTCTTGGACTAGCGGGGGTGAGCAGTTCTTC. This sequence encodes CASSWTSGGEQFF.

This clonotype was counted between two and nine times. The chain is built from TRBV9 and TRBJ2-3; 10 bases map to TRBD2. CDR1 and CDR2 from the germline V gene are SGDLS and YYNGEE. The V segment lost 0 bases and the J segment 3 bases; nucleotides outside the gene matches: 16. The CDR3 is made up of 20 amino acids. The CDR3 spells CASSVEEGRLAGVLTDTQYF. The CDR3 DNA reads TGTGCCAGCAGCGTAGAGGAGGGTAGGCTAGCGGGAGTTTTAACAGATACGCAGTATTTT. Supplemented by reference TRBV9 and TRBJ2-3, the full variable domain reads DSGVTQTPKHLITATGQRVTLRCSPRSGDLSVYWYQQSLDQGLQFLIQYYNGEERAKGNILERFSAQQFPDLHSELNLSSLELGDSALYFCASSVEEGRLAGVLTDTQYFGPGTRLTVL.

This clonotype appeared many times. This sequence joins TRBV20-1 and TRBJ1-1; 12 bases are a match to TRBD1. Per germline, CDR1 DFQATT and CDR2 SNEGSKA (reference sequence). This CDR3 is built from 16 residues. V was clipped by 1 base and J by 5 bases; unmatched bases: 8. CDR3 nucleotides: TGCAGTGCTAGAGTAGCTCCGGGACAGGGGGCGACTGAAGCTTTCTTT. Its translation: CSARVAPGQGATEAFF.

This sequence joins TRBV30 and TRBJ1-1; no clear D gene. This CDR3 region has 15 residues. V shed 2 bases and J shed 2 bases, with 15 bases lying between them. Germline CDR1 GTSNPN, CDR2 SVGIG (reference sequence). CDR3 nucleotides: TGTGCCTGGAGTTGGACCGTTTCCGGTAACACTGAAGCTTTCTTT. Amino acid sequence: CAWSWTVSGNTEAFF. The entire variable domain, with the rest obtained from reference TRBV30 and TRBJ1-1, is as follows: SQTIHQWPATLVQPVGSPLSLECTVEGTSNPNLYWYRQAAGRGLQLLFYSVGIGQISSEVPQNLSASRPQDRQFILSSKKLLLSDSGFYLCAWSWTVSGNTEAFFGQGTRLTVV.

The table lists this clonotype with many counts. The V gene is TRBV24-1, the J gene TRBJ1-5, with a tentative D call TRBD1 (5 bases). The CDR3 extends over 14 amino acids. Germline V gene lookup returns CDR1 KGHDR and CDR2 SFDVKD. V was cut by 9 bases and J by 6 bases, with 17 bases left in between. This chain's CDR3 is CATASHGGTQPQHF. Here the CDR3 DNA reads TGTGCCACCGCCAGTCACGGGGGTACTCAGCCCCAGCATTTT.

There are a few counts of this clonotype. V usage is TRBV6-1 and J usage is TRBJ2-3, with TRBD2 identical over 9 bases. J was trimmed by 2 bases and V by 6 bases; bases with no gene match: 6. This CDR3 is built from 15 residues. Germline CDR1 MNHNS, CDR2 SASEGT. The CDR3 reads CASRASGTHTDTQYF. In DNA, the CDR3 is TGTGCCAGCAGGGCTAGCGGGACCCACACAGATACGCAGTATTTT.

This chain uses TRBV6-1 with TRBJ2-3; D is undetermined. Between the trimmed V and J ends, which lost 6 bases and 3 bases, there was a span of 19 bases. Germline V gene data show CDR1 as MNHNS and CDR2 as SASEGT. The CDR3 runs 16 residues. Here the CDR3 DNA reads TGTGCCAGCAGCGAGACCCACCCGGGTTTTACAGATACGCAGTATTTT. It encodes CASSETHPGFTDTQYF.

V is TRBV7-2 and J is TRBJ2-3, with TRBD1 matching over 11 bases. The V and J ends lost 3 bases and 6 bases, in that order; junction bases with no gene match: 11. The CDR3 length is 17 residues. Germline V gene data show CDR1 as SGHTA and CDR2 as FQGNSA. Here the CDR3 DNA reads TGTGCCAGCAGCTTTTTCGGTTGGACAGGGGGCGATGATACGCAGTATTTT. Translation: CASSFFGWTGGDDTQYF. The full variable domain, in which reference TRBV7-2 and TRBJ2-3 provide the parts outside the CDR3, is GAGVSQSPSNKVTEKGKDVELRCDPISGHTALYWYRQSLGQGLEFLIYFQGNSAPDKSGLPSDRFSAERTGGSVSTLTIQRTQQEDSAVYLCASSFFGWTGGDDTQYFGPGTRLTVL.

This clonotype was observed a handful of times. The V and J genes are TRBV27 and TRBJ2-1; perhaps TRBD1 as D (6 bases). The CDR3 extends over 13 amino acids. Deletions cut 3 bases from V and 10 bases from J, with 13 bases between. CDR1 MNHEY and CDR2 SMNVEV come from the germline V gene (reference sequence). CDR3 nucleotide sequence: TGTGCCAGCAGTTTGTTACAGGGTGACGAGCAGTTCTTC. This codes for CASSLLQGDEQFF.

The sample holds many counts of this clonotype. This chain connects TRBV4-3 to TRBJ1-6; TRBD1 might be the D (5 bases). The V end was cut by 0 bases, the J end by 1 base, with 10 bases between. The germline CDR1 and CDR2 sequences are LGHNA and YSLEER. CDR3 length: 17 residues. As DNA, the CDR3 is TGCGCCAGCAGCCAAGATGGGGCCGCATCCTATAATTCACCCCTCCACTTT. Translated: CASSQDGAASYNSPLHF.

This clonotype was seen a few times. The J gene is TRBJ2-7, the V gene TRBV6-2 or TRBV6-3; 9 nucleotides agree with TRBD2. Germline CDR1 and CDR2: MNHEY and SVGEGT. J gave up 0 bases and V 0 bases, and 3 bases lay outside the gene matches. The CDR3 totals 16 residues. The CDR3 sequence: CASSYSTSGLSYEQYF. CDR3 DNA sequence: TGTGCCAGCAGTTACTCGACTAGCGGTCTCTCCTACGAGCAGTACTTC.

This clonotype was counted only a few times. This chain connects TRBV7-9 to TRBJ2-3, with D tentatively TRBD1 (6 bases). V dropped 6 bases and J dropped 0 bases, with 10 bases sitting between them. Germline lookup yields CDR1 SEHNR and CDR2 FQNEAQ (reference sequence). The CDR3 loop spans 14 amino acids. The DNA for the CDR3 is TGTGCCAGCAGTTCTACAGGGAGCACAGATACGCAGTATTTT. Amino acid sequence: CASSSTGSTDTQYF.

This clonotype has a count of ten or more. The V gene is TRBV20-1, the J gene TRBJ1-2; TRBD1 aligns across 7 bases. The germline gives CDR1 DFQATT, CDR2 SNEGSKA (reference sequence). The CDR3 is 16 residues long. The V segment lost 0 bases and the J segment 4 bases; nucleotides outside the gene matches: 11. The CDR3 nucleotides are TGCAGTGCTAGAGATCCCGGGCAGGGGGGCTCCTATGGCTACACCTTC. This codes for CSARDPGQGGSYGYTF.

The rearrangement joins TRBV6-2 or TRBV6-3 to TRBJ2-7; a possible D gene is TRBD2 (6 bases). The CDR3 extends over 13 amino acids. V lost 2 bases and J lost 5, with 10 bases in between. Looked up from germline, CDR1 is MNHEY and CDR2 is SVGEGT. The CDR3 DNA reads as TGTGCCAGCAGTTACGGCGGGACCCACGAGCAGTACGTC. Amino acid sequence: CASSYGGTHEQYV.

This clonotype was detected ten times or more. DNA for the CDR3: TGTGCCAAGAAGGGCGGGAACCACGATGAGCAGTTCTTC. It codes for CAKKGGNHDEQFF. The chain carries TRBV12-3 or TRBV12-4 and TRBJ2-1; tentatively, D is TRBD2 (6 bases). V shed 10 bases and J shed 8 bases, with 18 bases lying between them. The CDR3 loop spans 13 amino acids.

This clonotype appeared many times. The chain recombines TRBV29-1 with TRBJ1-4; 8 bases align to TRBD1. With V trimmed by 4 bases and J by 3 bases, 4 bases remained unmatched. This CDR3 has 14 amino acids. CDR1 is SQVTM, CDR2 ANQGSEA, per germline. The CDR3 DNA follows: TGCAGCGTTGCAGGGGGCGCGGCTAATGAAAAACTGTTTTTT. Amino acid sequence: CSVAGGAANEKLFF.

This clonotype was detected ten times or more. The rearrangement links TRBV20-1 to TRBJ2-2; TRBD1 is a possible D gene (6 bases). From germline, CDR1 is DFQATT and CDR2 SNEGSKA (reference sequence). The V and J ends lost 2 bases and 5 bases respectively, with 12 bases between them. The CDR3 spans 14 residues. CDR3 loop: CSARITGWTGELFF. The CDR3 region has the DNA TGCAGTGCTAGAATAACAGGGTGGACCGGGGAGCTGTTTTTT.

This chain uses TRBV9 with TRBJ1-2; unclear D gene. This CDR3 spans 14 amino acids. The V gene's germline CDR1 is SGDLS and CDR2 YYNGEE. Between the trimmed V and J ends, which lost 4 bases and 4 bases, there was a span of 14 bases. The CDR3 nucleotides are TGTGCCAGCAGCCCCGCTGGGCAGCTCTATGGCTACACCTTC. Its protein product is CASSPAGQLYGYTF.

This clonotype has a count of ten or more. The CDR3, as DNA: TGTGCCAGCAGCGGACTAGCGAGCTACAATGAGCAGTTCTTC. Protein product: CASSGLASYNEQFF. The rearrangement uses TRBV6-1 and TRBJ2-1; 9 nucleotides align to TRBD2. V shed 6 bases and J 3 bases; nucleotides not matched to a gene: 3. Germline V lookup: CDR1 MNHNS, CDR2 SASEGT. The CDR3 is made up of 14 amino acids.

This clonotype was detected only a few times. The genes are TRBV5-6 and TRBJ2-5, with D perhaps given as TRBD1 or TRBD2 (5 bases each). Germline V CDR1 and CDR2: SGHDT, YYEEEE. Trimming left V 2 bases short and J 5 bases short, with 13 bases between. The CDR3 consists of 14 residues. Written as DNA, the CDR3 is TGTGCCAGCAGCTTACGGGGCATACGGGAGACCCAGTACTTC. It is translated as CASSLRGIRETQYF.

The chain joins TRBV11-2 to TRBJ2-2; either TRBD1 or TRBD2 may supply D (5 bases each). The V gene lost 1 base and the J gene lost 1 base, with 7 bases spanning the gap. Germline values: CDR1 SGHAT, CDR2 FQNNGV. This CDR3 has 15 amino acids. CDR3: CASSLGDQNTGELFF. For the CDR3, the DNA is TGTGCCAGCAGCTTAGGGGACCAGAACACCGGGGAGCTGTTTTTT.

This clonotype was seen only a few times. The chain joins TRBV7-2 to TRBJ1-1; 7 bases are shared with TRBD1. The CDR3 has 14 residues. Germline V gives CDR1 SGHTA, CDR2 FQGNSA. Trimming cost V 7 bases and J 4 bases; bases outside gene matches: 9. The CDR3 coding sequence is TGTGCCAGCAAGGAGGGGGCAAGGGGCACTGAAGCTTTCTTT. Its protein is CASKEGARGTEAFF. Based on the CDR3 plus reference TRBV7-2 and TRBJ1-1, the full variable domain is GAGVSQSPSNKVTEKGKDVELRCDPISGHTALYWYRQSLGQGLEFLIYFQGNSAPDKSGLPSDRFSAERTGGSVSTLTIQRTQQEDSAVYLCASKEGARGTEAFFGQGTRLTVV.

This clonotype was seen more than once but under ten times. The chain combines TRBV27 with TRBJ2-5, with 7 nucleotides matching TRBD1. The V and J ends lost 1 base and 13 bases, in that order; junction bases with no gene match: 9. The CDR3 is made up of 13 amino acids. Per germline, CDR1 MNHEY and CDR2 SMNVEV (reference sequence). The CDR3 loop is CASSLFRDSPTYF. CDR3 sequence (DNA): TGTGCCAGCAGTTTATTTCGGGACAGTCCGACGTACTTC.

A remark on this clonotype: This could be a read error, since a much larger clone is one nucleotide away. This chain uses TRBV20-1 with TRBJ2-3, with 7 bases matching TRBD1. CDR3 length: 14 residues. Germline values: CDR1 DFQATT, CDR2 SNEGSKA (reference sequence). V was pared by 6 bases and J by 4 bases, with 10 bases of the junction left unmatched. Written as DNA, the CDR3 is TGCAGTGCCGCAGACAGGGTGGGCGCAGATACGCAGTATTTT. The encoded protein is CSAADRVGADTQYF.

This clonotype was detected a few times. CDR3 sequence reads: CASTSSLIAGGPYEQYF. The CDR3 coding sequence is TGTGCCAGTACATCTTCATTAATAGCGGGAGGGCCCTACGAGCAGTACTTC. The chain couples TRBV28 to TRBJ2-7; 11 positions agree with TRBD2. V was clipped by 9 bases and J by 2 bases; unmatched bases: 15. This CDR3 comprises 17 residues. Germline CDR1 and CDR2: MDHEN and SYDVKM.

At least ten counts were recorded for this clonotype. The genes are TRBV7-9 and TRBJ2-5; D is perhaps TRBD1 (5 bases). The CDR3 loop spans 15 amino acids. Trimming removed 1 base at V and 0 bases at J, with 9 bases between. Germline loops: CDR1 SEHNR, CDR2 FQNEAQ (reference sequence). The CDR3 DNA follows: TGTGCCAGCAGCTTAGGGGGCCGAAACCAAGAGACCCAGTACTTC. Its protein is CASSLGGRNQETQYF.